The 15 T cell receptor beta chains presented below share a single source sample, sequenced in a study of T-cell reconstitution after alpha-beta-depleted transplantation in children. Using unique molecular identifiers, the investigators prepared the TCRbeta library. TCRdb reprocessed the PCR reads with MiXCR, giving one entry per CDR3 protein. The sample contains about 400,000 distinct CDR3 sequences, 20% of which appear only once. The specimen was PBMCs from the stem cell graft donor, collected from the stem cell graft. These TCRs come from a human donor who donated a stem cell graft to a child with acute myeloid leukemia.

The chain has TRBV5-1 and TRBJ2-6; 7 bases line up with TRBD1. CDR1 and CDR2 (germline): SGHRS, YFSETQ. CDR3 length: 14 amino acids. Trimming cost V 6 bases and J 2 bases; bases outside gene matches: 2. CDR3 region: CASTQGAGANVLTF. The CDR3 DNA sequence: TGCGCCAGCACCCAGGGGGCTGGGGCCAACGTCCTGACTTTC.

At least ten counts were recorded for this clonotype. This chain connects TRBV6-5 to TRBJ1-4, with 9 bases aligning to TRBD1. The CDR3 has 17 amino acids. CDR1 is MNHEY, CDR2 SVGAGI, per germline. V shed 2 bases, J shed 0 bases, and the junction held 4 bases outside the gene matches. In DNA, the CDR3 is TGTGCCAGCAGTTACAAGGGACAGGGCGCAACTAATGAAAAACTGTTTTTT. Its translation: CASSYKGQGATNEKLFF.

V and J are TRBV4-1 and TRBJ2-2; D is ambiguous. The CDR3 has 13 amino acids. Germline loops: CDR1 MGHRA, CDR2 YSYEKL. V was shortened by 0 bases and J by 5 bases, with 4 bases between the two germline ends. The CDR3 spells CASSQEQTGELFF. CDR3 DNA: TGCGCCAGCAGCCAAGAACAGACCGGGGAGCTGTTTTTT.

This chain joins TRBV5-5 and TRBJ2-1; D possibly uses TRBD1 or TRBD2 (5 bases each). The V end was cut by 3 bases, the J end by 5 bases, with 18 bases between. Looked up from germline, CDR1 is SGHKS and CDR2 is YYEKEE (reference sequence). The CDR3 covers 16 residues. The DNA for the CDR3 is TGTGCCAGCAGCTCTGGGACGGGAAACTTTAACAATGAGCAGTTCTTC. It encodes CASSSGTGNFNNEQFF.

The V call is TRBV4-1, the J call TRBJ2-3; D perhaps matches TRBD2 (5 bases). V lost 3 bases, J lost 5 bases, and 9 bases lay in between. CDR3 length equals 13 residues. Per the germline V gene, CDR1 is MGHRA and CDR2 is YSYEKL. The CDR3 reads CASSQRVGDTQYF. Written as DNA, the CDR3 is TGCGCCAGCAGCCAGCGGGTGGGAGATACGCAGTATTTT.

J is TRBJ2-1 and V is TRBV12-3 or TRBV12-4; 10 nucleotides match TRBD2. V was clipped by 3 bases and J by 12 bases; unmatched bases: 17. The CDR3 covers 17 residues. CDR3 residues: CASSFYFVGTSAAGQFF. CDR3 in DNA: TGTGCCAGCAGTTTCTATTTCGTAGGGACTAGCGCCGCGGGGCAGTTCTTC.

This clonotype was picked up a small number of times. The chain links TRBV28 to TRBJ2-1, with D possibly being TRBD1 or TRBD2 (5 bases each). Trimming left V 7 bases short and J 5 bases short, with 24 bases between. The CDR3 contains 17 residues. Germline V gives CDR1 MDHEN, CDR2 SYDVKM. Written as DNA, the CDR3 is TGTGCCAGCACCCCAGGGTTGGGGAGAGCGGCCAACAATGAGCAGTTCTTC. Protein product: CASTPGLGRAANNEQFF.

This clonotype was observed a few times. This chain joins TRBV5-1 and TRBJ1-1, with 9 bases lining up with TRBD1. V was clipped by 4 bases and J by 3 bases; unmatched bases: 4. This CDR3 is built from 14 residues. The germline V gene has CDR1 SGHRS and CDR2 YFSETQ. DNA for the CDR3: TGCGCCAGCAGCGATACAGGGGGCCACACTGAAGCTTTCTTT. Its translation: CASSDTGGHTEAFF.

This clonotype was seen many times. V is TRBV20-1 and J is TRBJ2-5, with TRBD1 matching 10 bases. The CDR3 consists of 15 residues. Germline values: CDR1 DFQATT, CDR2 SNEGSKA (reference sequence). Unmatched junction bases numbered 11, after V lost 6 bases and J lost 4 bases. CDR3 in DNA: TGCAGTGCCTCCCGGGACAGGGGTTTGAGAGAGACCCAGTACTTC. It is translated as CSASRDRGLRETQYF.

V gene TRBV11-2 combines with J gene TRBJ2-7; TRBD1 is a possible D gene (6 bases). The CDR3 has 13 amino acids. Germline-derived CDR1 and CDR2 are SGHAT and FQNNGV. V lost 4 bases, J lost 3 bases, and 10 bases lay in between. CDR3 region: CASSWGTNYEQYF. The CDR3 DNA sequence: TGTGCCAGCAGCTGGGGGACAAACTACGAGCAGTACTTC.

This clonotype was recorded many times. J is TRBJ2-3 and V is TRBV7-3, with TRBD2 matching over 9 bases. The CDR3 spans 16 residues. The V and J ends lost 3 bases and 2 bases, in that order; junction bases with no gene match: 6. From germline, CDR1 is SGHTA and CDR2 FQGTGA. This CDR3 reads CASSFSGSGVTDTQYF. The CDR3 DNA reads as TGTGCCAGCAGCTTTAGCGGGAGTGGTGTCACAGATACGCAGTATTTT.

This clonotype turned up a few times. This sequence joins TRBV11-2 and TRBJ1-5; a weak D match, TRBD1 (6 bases). V was trimmed by 1 base and J by 2 bases, leaving 12 bases between them. Germline-derived CDR1 and CDR2 are SGHAT and FQNNGV. The CDR3 extends over 16 amino acids. The CDR3 loop is CASSLGAGAGNQPQHF. CDR3 nucleotide sequence: TGTGCCAGCAGCTTAGGGGCGGGGGCAGGCAATCAGCCCCAGCATTTT.

The chain couples TRBV5-1 to TRBJ2-3; D assignment may be TRBD1 or TRBD2 (5 bases each). The germline V and J ends were trimmed by 4 bases and 0 bases, with 12 bases remaining between them. CDR1 is SGHRS, CDR2 YFSETQ, per germline. The CDR3 has 15 amino acids. The CDR3 here is CASSGTGASTDTQYF. CDR3 in DNA: TGCGCCAGCAGCGGGACCGGGGCTAGCACAGATACGCAGTATTTT.

The rearrangement joins TRBV6-2 or TRBV6-3 to TRBJ1-4; D is unresolved. Between the trimmed V and J ends, which lost 2 bases and 6 bases, there was a span of 10 bases. The germline gives CDR1 MNHEY, CDR2 SVGEGT. This CDR3 region has 14 residues. The CDR3 protein is CASSYRGWDEKLFF. CDR3 in DNA: TGTGCCAGCAGTTACCGGGGTTGGGATGAAAAACTGTTTTTT.

This clonotype was counted between two and nine times. The rearrangement links TRBV29-1 to TRBJ2-1; TRBD1 aligns across 7 bases. The junction had 4 bases not matched to a gene; V was cut back by 4 bases and J by 7 bases. Germline lookup yields CDR1 SQVTM and CDR2 ANQGSEA. The CDR3 loop spans 12 amino acids. The CDR3 loop is CSVGGQPNEQFF. The CDR3 DNA is TGCAGCGTTGGGGGACAGCCGAATGAGCAGTTCTTC.